Here is one T cell receptor beta chain with its context. The antigen remains undetermined. The sample is drawn from a study of human CD8 memory T cell subsets. Scientists made TCR beta libraries using UMI-labeled 5' RACE. TCRdb processed the 5' RACE reads again and assigns one entry to each CDR3 protein, with no DNA. The repertoire table contains 9,000 to 13,000 distinct CDR3 sequences. Stem-like CD8+ memory T cells, termed TSTEM, were CCR7+ PD-1- TIGIT-. It was by negative magnetic separation that total CD8+ T cells were enriched. This CDR3 is built from 15 residues. The germline V gene has CDR1 SEHNR and CDR2 FQNEAQ (reference sequence). General study results and limits: Diversity in stem-like memory and precursor exhausted T cells was similarly high, unlike effector memory cells. When compared with each other, stem-like memory and precursor exhausted T cell repertoires showed minimal overlap.

The sequence came from a human donor in good health. V gene TRBV7-9 combines with J gene TRBJ2-1; without DNA, the TCRdb call of TRBD2 cannot be checked. The sequencing input was CD8+ stem-like memory T cells (TSCM and TCM) sorted from PBMCs. Subset of the sample: stem-like memory CD8 T cells (TSTEM), CCR7+ PD-1- TIGIT-. This CDR3 reads CASSLPGGPYNEQFF.